This is a list of T cell receptor beta chains from one sample in a study of shared clonotypes between healthy human individuals. Sequencing was performed with immunoSEQ multiplex PCR; in TCRdb, only in-frame clones are kept and a portion is missing. Among more than 2,000,000 clones listed, 90% to 95% were seen once. The sequencing input was naive CD4+ T cells from PBMCs. Receptors were obtained from a man aged 18 to 30 in good health. Some clones in this sample may be carry-over from other donors' samples. Each CDR3 is given with its conserved first and last residue. D genes are given only for firm matches. Clone sizes are given selectively: once, few, many, or a class where the clone is expanded.

TGTGCCAGCAGTGAGGTCGAGGGAATCCCCACAGATACGCAGTATTTT	CASSEVEGIPTDTQYF	.	TRBJ2-3	TRBV6-1	.
TGTGCCAGCAGCCTTGGGCCTGGCAACGGCTACACCTTC	CASSLGPGNGYTF	.	TRBJ1-2	TRBV9	.
TGTGCCAGCAGTCAGCACGAACAGGGGACTGAAGCTTTCTTT	CASSQHEQGTEAFF	TRBD1	TRBJ1-1	TRBV2	.
TGTGCCAGCAGCCCCCGGATGGAGCAGTACTTC	CASSPRMEQYF	.	TRBJ2-7	TRBV28	.
TGCGCCAGCAGCTTGGATCCGGGAGCCAAAAACATTCAGTACTTC	CASSLDPGAKNIQYF	.	TRBJ2-4	TRBV5-1	.
TGTGCCAGTAGTATGTTCGGTAATGGCTACACCTTC	CASSMFGNGYTF	.	TRBJ1-2	TRBV19	.
TGTGCCATCAGTGAGTCGAGGCAGAGGAACACTGAAGCTTTCTTT	CAISESRQRNTEAFF	.	TRBJ1-1	TRBV10-3	.
TGTGCCAGCAGCTTAATTTCATGGGGGGAGGGCACTGAAGCTTTCTTT	CASSLISWGEGTEAFF	.	TRBJ1-1	TRBV11-3	.
TGTGCCAGCAGCGCCGGGCGGGAGGTTAGCTCCTACGAGCAGTACTTC	CASSAGREVSSYEQYF	TRBD2	TRBJ2-7	TRBV5-4	.
TGCACCAGCAGCCCACCCCCCCGGCCTAGCGGGTCCTACGAGCAGTACTTC	CTSSPPPRPSGSYEQYF	.	TRBJ2-7	TRBV1	.
TGTGCCAGCAGCTTTAGGGGGCCAGGGGGTGGGACAGTTAGGAGCGAGCAGTACTTC	CASSFRGPGGGTVRSEQYF	TRBD1	TRBJ2-7	TRBV7-8	.
TGTGCCAGCAGCTCCGATGCCAAAAACATTCAGTACTTC	CASSSDAKNIQYF	.	TRBJ2-4	TRBV7-2	.
TGCGCCAGCAGCCAATACACTTCGCAGTATTTT	CASSQYTSQYF	.	TRBJ2-3	TRBV4-1	.
TGCGCCAGCAGCTTGGGCGACAGGGGGCTTACCGGGGAGCTGTTTTTT	CASSLGDRGLTGELFF	TRBD1	TRBJ2-2	TRBV5-1	.
TGTGCCAGCAGCGTACGTCCTAACACTGAAGCTTTCTTT	CASSVRPNTEAFF	.	TRBJ1-1	TRBV9	.
TGTGCCAGCGGACAGACCCCCTACGAGCAGTACTTC	CASGQTPYEQYF	.	TRBJ2-7	TRBV2	.
TGTGCCAGCAGCTTGGTTGGTGAGTCGACAGCCGAGCAGTACTTC	CASSLVGESTAEQYF	.	TRBJ2-7	TRBV5-4	.
TGCGCCAGCAGCCTTCCGGGCACAGATACGCAGTATTTT	CASSLPGTDTQYF	.	TRBJ2-3	TRBV5-1	.
TGTGCCCGAGGGGTTGGATTTGACACTGAAGCTTTCTTT	CARGVGFDTEAFF	.	TRBJ1-1	TRBV30	few
TGTGCCAGCAGCTTGTCCGGGACGGGGAATCAGCCCCAGCATTTT	CASSLSGTGNQPQHF	.	TRBJ1-5	TRBV7-2	.
TGCGCCAGCAGCGCCCACTTAACTAGCGAGGCCTACAATGAGCAGTTCTTC	CASSAHLTSEAYNEQFF	TRBD2	TRBJ2-1	TRBV5-1	.
TGTGCCAGCAGCCTAGCGACAGGGGAAACAGATACGCAGTATTTT	CASSLATGETDTQYF	TRBD1	TRBJ2-3	TRBV9	.
TGTGCCAGCAGCCCGCCCCGGGACAGCTATGGCTACACCTTC	CASSPPRDSYGYTF	TRBD1	TRBJ1-2	TRBV28	.
TGTGCCAGCACCCCTAGCCAGGGGTTGGCCAAAAACATTCAGTACTTC	CASTPSQGLAKNIQYF	.	TRBJ2-4	TRBV28	.
TGCGCCAGCAGCCTGAATACTGGAAACACCATATATTTT	CASSLNTGNTIYF	.	TRBJ1-3	TRBV5-1	.
TGCGCCAGCAGCTTGGCCGGCAGGGCAGGCACCGGGGAGCTGTTTTTT	CASSLAGRAGTGELFF	.	TRBJ2-2	TRBV5-1	.
TGTGCCAGCAGTTTCAGGAGCTCCTACGAGCAGTACTTC	CASSFRSSYEQYF	.	TRBJ2-7	TRBV28	.
TGTGCCAGTAGTACTCCCGGAAGTTGGCGGGAGGGCCCCAATGAGCAGTTCTTC	CASSTPGSWREGPNEQFF	TRBD2	TRBJ2-1	TRBV19	.
TGTGCCAGCAGTGAACGGAGCGGGAGTAATGAGCAGTTCTTC	CASSERSGSNEQFF	TRBD2	TRBJ2-1	TRBV2	.
TGTGCCAGCAGCTCGGGACTAGCGGGAGTCACGGAGACCCAGTACTTC	CASSSGLAGVTETQYF	TRBD2	TRBJ2-5	TRBV7-9	.
TGTGCCAGCAGTGAAGAGGGGGGCATCAATCAGCCCCAGCATTTT	CASSEEGGINQPQHF	.	TRBJ1-5	TRBV2	.
TGTGCCAGCACCCCGGTGGACAGGGGCGAGCAGTACTTC	CASTPVDRGEQYF	TRBD1	TRBJ2-7	TRBV11-2	.